A selection of T cell receptor beta chains follows, all from one sample in a study of graft-versus-host responses after intestinal transplantation. Assay used: immunoSEQ multiplex PCR; TCRdb lists only in-frame clones, some missing. Of about 80,000 clones detected, 92% appear once; the ten largest clones hold around 0.69%. Here the sequenced sample was PBMCs, taken 98 days after intestinal transplantation. The receptors were sampled from a human patient who received an intestinal transplant, so some T cells may come from the graft donor. Both conserved end residues are part of each CDR3. Each record gives: clone size, D gene, J gene, V gene, CDR3 DNA, CDR3 protein. A D gene is named only where the DNA matches it firmly. Clone size appears in some rows only: once, few, many, or a class for an expanded clone.

NA,TRBD1,TRBJ2-5,TRBV27,TGTGCCAGCAGTTTCAGGGGGCTAATACAAGAGACCCAGTACTTC,CASSFRGLIQETQYF
NA,TRBD2,TRBJ2-1,TRBV2,TGTGCCAGCAGTGCTACTAGCGGGGGGGCTAAGGGAGAGCAGTTCTTC,CASSATSGGAKGEQFF
NA,NA,TRBJ1-2,TRBV6-6,TGTGCCAGCAGTTACTCGGGGGGAGGCTATGGCTACACCTTC,CASSYSGGGYGYTF
few,TRBD1,TRBJ2-7,TRBV4-1,TGCGCCAGCAGCCAAGTGTTTAGGACAGGGGTTCACGAGCAGTACTTC,CASSQVFRTGVHEQYF
NA,TRBD2,TRBJ2-5,TRBV5-1,TGCGCCAGCAGCTTGCTAGCGGCGGGACAAGAGACCCAGTACTTC,CASSLLAAGQETQYF
NA,NA,TRBJ2-7,TRBV28,TGTGCCAGCAGCTTCCCCGGGACAAGCTCCTACGAGCAGTACTTC,CASSFPGTSSYEQYF
NA,TRBD1,TRBJ2-3,TRBV12-5,TGTGCTAGTGGTCCTAGTTGGGACAGGGTGTACGATACGCAGTATTTT,CASGPSWDRVYDTQYF
NA,TRBD2,TRBJ2-2,TRBV19,TGTGCCAGTAGACTAGCGGGGGGGACCGGGGAGCTGTTTTTT,CASRLAGGTGELFF
NA,NA,TRBJ2-3,TRBV15,TGTGCCACCAGCAGCCTGGATCTCTTGGGGCATACGCAGTATTTT,CATSSLDLLGHTQYF
NA,NA,TRBJ2-5,TRBV2,TGTGCCAGCAGCCAAGAGACCCAGTACTTC,CASSQETQYF
NA,NA,TRBJ2-5,TRBV9,TGTGCCAGCAGCGTAGAAGATAAGGGAGCAGGGGTTCAGACCCAGTACTTC,CASSVEDKGAGVQTQYF
once,NA,TRBJ2-7,TRBV28,TGTGCCAGCACCCGGGTAGGGGGAGACGAGCAGTACTTC,CASTRVGGDEQYF
NA,TRBD2,TRBJ2-2,TRBV2,TGTGCCAGCTCCGCGGGACTAGCGTCCGGGGAGCTGTTTTTT,CASSAGLASGELFF
NA,NA,TRBJ2-2,TRBV7-3,TGTGCCAGCAGCTTAACCTTTAACACCGGGGAGCTGTTTTTT,CASSLTFNTGELFF
once,NA,TRBJ2-1,TRBV11-1,TGTGCCAGCAGCTTAGGGGGGGTCAATGAGCAGTTCTTC,CASSLGGVNEQFF
NA,NA,TRBJ1-2,TRBV9,TGTGCCAGCAGCGTAAATCCAAGGAGGGGGGGGCCCTATGGCTACACCTTC,CASSVNPRRGGPYGYTF
NA,TRBD1,TRBJ2-1,TRBV11-3,TGTGCCAGCAGCTTAGACCACGGGACAGGGGTAATGAAGGAGCAGTTCTTC,CASSLDHGTGVMKEQFF
NA,TRBD1,TRBJ2-5,TRBV18,TGTGCCAGCTCACCACCGGGGACAGGGCCCCAAGAGACCCAGTACTTC,CASSPPGTGPQETQYF
NA,NA,TRBJ1-2,TRBV21-1,TGTGCCAGCAGCAAAGAAACTAACTATGGCTACACCTTC,CASSKETNYGYTF
NA,TRBD1,TRBJ1-6,TRBV7-2,TGTGCCAGCAGCTTAGGGACAGGGGGCATTGGTTCACCCCTCCACTTT,CASSLGTGGIGSPLHF
NA,NA,TRBJ2-7,TRBV4-1,TGCGCCAGCAGCCAAGGCTCTAGCGAGGGGATCCACTACGAGCAGTACTTC,CASSQGSSEGIHYEQYF
few,NA,TRBJ1-2,TRBV5-1,TGCGCCAGCAGCTTGGGAGGAACCAATGACAGAAGGGACTCTGGCTACACCTTC,CASSLGGTNDRRDSGYTF
once,TRBD2,TRBJ2-2,TRBV6-1,TGTGCCAGCAGTTCTAGCGGGGGAAACACCGGGGAGCTGTTTTTT,CASSSSGGNTGELFF
NA,NA,TRBJ2-1,TRBV7-3,TGTGCCAGCAGCTTAGAGGGGATCCCGTGGGGGATCAATGAGCAGTTCTTC,CASSLEGIPWGINEQFF
NA,TRBD1,TRBJ2-7,TRBV19,TGTGCCAGTAGTATAGGGCCCGACAGGGGCGAGCAGTACTTC,CASSIGPDRGEQYF
NA,TRBD1,TRBJ1-5,TRBV6-1,TGTGCCACCCCGCCCGACAGGGTTGGTCAGCCCCAGCATTTT,CATPPDRVGQPQHF
NA,TRBD1,TRBJ1-2,TRBV27,TGTGCCAGCAGTTCCCAGGGGGTCGGCTACACCTTC,CASSSQGVGYTF
NA,NA,TRBJ2-7,TRBV5-1,TGCGCCAGCAGCTTGGCCGGATCCTACGAGCAGTACTTC,CASSLAGSYEQYF
NA,NA,TRBJ2-3,TRBV7-9,TGTGCCAGCGTCCTAACAGGGAGGGGGACAGATACGCAGTATTTT,CASVLTGRGTDTQYF
NA,NA,TRBJ1-1,TRBV6-5,TGTGCCAGCAGTTACCTATACGTGAACACTGAAGCTTTCTTT,CASSYLYVNTEAFF
NA,TRBD2,TRBJ2-7,TRBV6-1,TGTGCCAGCAGTGGACCGACTAGCGGGGATACCTACGAGCAGTACTTC,CASSGPTSGDTYEQYF
NA,TRBD2,TRBJ2-7,TRBV4-1,TGCGCCAGCAGCCAAGATGCGACTAGCGGCTCCTACGAGCAGTACTTC,CASSQDATSGSYEQYF
NA,NA,TRBJ1-2,TRBV6-6,TGTGCCAGCAGTTACTCCCCGGACAGCTATGGCTACACCTTC,CASSYSPDSYGYTF
few,TRBD2,TRBJ2-5,TRBV2,TGTGCCAGCAGTGACGGCGGGGGGGCAGGGGAGACCCAGTACTTC,CASSDGGGAGETQYF
NA,NA,TRBJ1-1,TRBV2,TGTGCCAGCGGGGACGGCGGCACTGAAGCTTTCTTT,CASGDGGTEAFF
NA,TRBD1,TRBJ1-1,TRBV5-4,TGTGCCAGCAGCGGGGGACAGGGTAAAGCTTTCTTT,CASSGGQGKAFF
NA,TRBD1,TRBJ2-7,TRBV5-1,TGCGCCAGCAGGCAACCCGGGACAGGGAGGGGCGAGCAGTACTTC,CASRQPGTGRGEQYF
NA,TRBD2,TRBJ2-3,TRBV6-4,TGTGCCAGCAGTGACCAAGCGGGGTCAGATACGCAGTATTTT,CASSDQAGSDTQYF
NA,TRBD1,TRBJ1-1,TRBV6-6,TGTGCCAGCAGTTACTCAGAGACAGGGTATACAGCTTTCTTT,CASSYSETGYTAFF
NA,NA,TRBJ1-2,TRBV5-1,TGCGCCAGCAGCTTGGGCGGACGGGAGACTAACTATGGCTACACCTTC,CASSLGGRETNYGYTF
NA,NA,TRBJ2-5,TRBV7-6,TGTGCCAGCAGCCCTCCGGGACGATCAGAGACCCAGTACTTC,CASSPPGRSETQYF
NA,TRBD2,TRBJ2-2,TRBV14,TGTGCCAGCAGCCAAGGACAGCGACTAGCGTCCGGGGAGCTGTTTTTT,CASSQGQRLASGELFF
NA,NA,TRBJ1-2,TRBV19,TGTGCCAGTAGTGTCTGGGCCGATAACTATGGCTACACCTTC,CASSVWADNYGYTF
NA,NA,TRBJ1-4,TRBV4-2,TGTGCCAGCAGCCAAGGGGGTAGTGCAACTAATGAAAAACTGTTTTTT,CASSQGGSATNEKLFF
NA,NA,TRBJ1-5,TRBV2,TGTGCCAGCAGTAAAATGGACGGGTATAGCAATCAGCCCCAGCATTTT,CASSKMDGYSNQPQHF
once,NA,TRBJ2-7,TRBV4-1,TGCGCCAGCAGCCAAGGCGTTTCCTACGAGCAGTACTTC,CASSQGVSYEQYF
NA,TRBD1,TRBJ2-3,TRBV6-5,TGTGCCAGCAGAAGGGGGCACCTCGCAGATACGCAGTATTTT,CASRRGHLADTQYF